These 15 T cell receptor beta chains came from one sample sequenced in a study of blood T cell repertoires in COVID-19. TCRdb's copy holds only in-frame clones and misses some; the assay was immunoSEQ multiplex PCR. The table records 200,000 to 250,000 clones, about 83% of them present only once. The sequenced sample was peripheral blood. The receptors stem from a woman older than 75 with COVID-19, enrolled during active disease.

This clone was observed a handful of times. The chain uses TRBV5-4 and TRBJ2-7; 7 nucleotides align to TRBD1. The V gene end was trimmed by 0 bases and the J gene end by 2 bases; junction bases not matched to a gene: 8. Germline-derived CDR1 and CDR2 are SGHNT and YYREEE (reference sequence). The CDR3 spans 16 residues. For the CDR3, the DNA is TGTGCCAGCAGCTTGGCAGGGGGAACGTCGACCTACGAGCAGTACTTC. This codes for CASSLAGGTSTYEQYF.

This chain uses TRBV7-8 with TRBJ2-7; TRBD2 might be the D (6 bases). The CDR3 is 13 amino acids. Germline loops: CDR1 SGHVS, CDR2 FQNEAQ. The CDR3 reads CASSLVVGGLGHV. The DNA for the CDR3 is TGTGCCAGCAGCTTAGTGGTGGGAGGCCTGGGGCACGTC.

The chain's CDR3 is CASRREYGYTF. The CDR3 DNA is TGTGCCAGCAGACGGGAATATGGCTACACCTTC. V usage is TRBV13 and J usage is TRBJ1-2; D remains unclear. CDR1 and CDR2 (germline): PRHDT, FYEKMQ (reference sequence). The CDR3 extends over 11 amino acids. Trimming took 6 bases from V and 5 from J, leaving 7 bases between them.

This clone was detected once. The chain carries TRBV7-9 and TRBJ1-5; 8 bases map to TRBD1. CDR1 SEHNR and CDR2 FQNEAQ come from the germline V gene (reference sequence). The CDR3 covers 16 residues. The ends lost 0 bases at V and 6 bases at J; junction bases unmatched: 7. Here the CDR3 reads CASSLAGRGRSQPQHF. The CDR3 DNA follows: TGTGCCAGCAGCTTAGCAGGCAGGGGGCGAAGTCAGCCCCAGCATTTT.

The rearrangement links TRBV7-2 to TRBJ2-5, with 11 bases matching TRBD2. V lost 5 bases, J lost 7 bases, and 9 bases stayed unmatched. The CDR3 loop spans 15 amino acids. Germline CDR1 reads SGHTA; CDR2 reads FQGNSA. CDR3 loop: CASSTQLAGVGTQYF. The CDR3 bases are TGTGCCAGCAGCACCCAACTAGCGGGGGTGGGGACCCAGTACTTC.

This clone was detected once. The genes are TRBV7-2 and TRBJ1-2, with a weak D call TRBD1 (6 bases). The CDR3 has 13 amino acids. The germline gives CDR1 SGHTA, CDR2 FQGNSA. Trimming took 2 bases from V and 6 from J, leaving 10 bases between them. The CDR3 loop is CASSLTPGDGYTF. The CDR3, as DNA: TGTGCCAGCAGCTTAACTCCAGGGGATGGCTACACCTTC.

The V call is TRBV25-1, the J call TRBJ1-5; D is perhaps TRBD1 (6 bases). This CDR3 comprises 15 residues. Germline V CDR1 and CDR2: MGHDK, SYGVNS. Trimming pared 1 base from V and 4 bases from J, leaving 11 bases between. The CDR3 coding sequence is TGTGCCAGCAGTGAATCAGGGGCCCCTAATCAGCCCCAGCATTTT. Its translation: CASSESGAPNQPQHF.

This clone was counted once. CDR3 loop: CASSFTGYEQYF. CDR3 DNA sequence: TGTGCCAGCAGCTTCACAGGCTACGAGCAGTACTTC. The V gene is TRBV6-5, the J gene TRBJ2-7; D possibly corresponds to TRBD1 (5 bases). Germline CDR1 MNHEY, CDR2 SVGAGI. Trimming removed 6 bases from V and 3 bases from J, with 9 bases in between. The CDR3 length is 12 residues.

This clone has only a few counts. The chain uses TRBV7-2 and TRBJ2-7, with 12 positions matching TRBD1. From germline, CDR1 is SGHTA and CDR2 FQGNSA. V lost 1 base, J lost 9 bases, and 7 bases stayed unmatched. This CDR3 has 15 amino acids. The CDR3 spells CASSLGGTGGEWQYF. CDR3 bases: TGTGCCAGCAGCTTAGGCGGGACAGGGGGCGAATGGCAGTACTTC. Full variable domain (rest looked up from reference TRBV7-2 and TRBJ2-7): GAGVSQSPSNKVTEKGKDVELRCDPISGHTALYWYRQSLGQGLEFLIYFQGNSAPDKSGLPSDRFSAERTGGSVSTLTIQRTQQEDSAVYLCASSLGGTGGEWQYFGPGTRLTVT.

The rearrangement links TRBV9 to TRBJ1-2; D is perhaps TRBD1 (6 bases). The CDR3 has 15 residues. Trimming stripped 3 bases from V and 6 bases from J, with 18 bases between. Germline V gene sequence: CDR1 SGDLS, CDR2 YYNGEE. The CDR3 here is CASSANREGRDGYTF. CDR3 coding DNA: TGTGCCAGCAGCGCGAACAGGGAAGGGAGGGATGGCTACACCTTC.

The table lists this clone with a count of one. This rearrangement joins TRBV5-1 to TRBJ2-2, with TRBD2 identical over 10 bases. The CDR3 spans 18 residues. Unmatched junction bases numbered 13, after V lost 1 base and J lost 7 bases. CDR1 SGHRS and CDR2 YFSETQ come from the germline V gene. CDR3: CASSLLLASGGAGGELFF. The DNA of the CDR3 is TGCGCCAGCAGCTTGCTCCTGGCCAGCGGGGGGGCCGGCGGGGAGCTGTTTTTT.

The chain couples TRBV7-2 to TRBJ1-4; maybe TRBD1 (6 bases). The CDR3 sequence is 13 residues long. Looked up from germline, CDR1 is SGHTA and CDR2 is FQGNSA. The V gene lost 4 bases and the J gene lost 6 bases, with 9 bases spanning the gap. Here the CDR3 DNA reads TGTGCCAGCAGCTCAGGGGTAGATGAAAAACTGTTTTTT. Protein product: CASSSGVDEKLFF.

This sequence joins TRBV10-1 and TRBJ2-2, with D maybe TRBD1 (5 bases). CDR1 is WNHNN and CDR2 is SYGVQD in the germline V gene (reference sequence). The CDR3 sequence is 16 residues long. V gave up 10 bases and J gave up 1 base, with 19 bases separating them. The CDR3 sequence is CAKLPPQGLNTGELFF. The CDR3 region has the DNA TGCGCCAAGCTTCCCCCTCAGGGTTTGAACACCGGGGAGCTGTTTTTT.

This clone appeared once. CDR3 sequence: CSVDGGGYGYTF. CDR3 bases: TGCAGCGTTGACGGGGGGGGCTATGGCTACACCTTC. The chain recombines TRBV29-1 with TRBJ1-2; D perhaps matches TRBD1 (5 bases). There are 12 residues in the CDR3. Germline V gene sequence: CDR1 SQVTM, CDR2 ANQGSEA. The V end was cut by 3 bases, the J end by 4 bases, with 9 bases between. The entire variable domain, with the rest obtained from reference TRBV29-1 and TRBJ1-2, is as follows: SAVISQKPSRDICQRGTSLTIQCQVDSQVTMMFWYRQQPGQSLTLIATANQGSEATYESGFVIDKFPISRPNLTFSTLTVSNMSPEDSSIYLCSVDGGGYGYTFGSGTRLTVV.

This chain uses TRBV15 with TRBJ1-3; 7 bases agree with TRBD1. V lost 6 bases, J lost 4 bases, and 3 bases stayed unmatched. The CDR3 loop spans 13 amino acids. Germline lookup yields CDR1 LNHNV and CDR2 YYDKDF (reference sequence). CDR3 DNA: TGTGCCACCAGACAGGGGCCCGGAAACACCATATATTTT. It is translated as CATRQGPGNTIYF. The full variable domain, completed using reference TRBV15 and TRBJ1-3, is DAMVIQNPRYQVTQFGKPVTLSCSQTLNHNVMYWYQQKSSQAPKLLFHYYDKDFNNEADTPDNFQSRRPNTSFCFLDIRSPGLGDTAMYLCATRQGPGNTIYFGEGSWLTVV.